What follows describes a single TCR beta chain. The antigen this receptor binds is unknown. No per-base quality is available; no much larger clone lies one base away. This sample is part of a study of blood T cell repertoires in COVID-19 (dated by TCRdb to the early 2020s). For the wider study: The collaborator samples originated in the United States, Italy and Spain and spanned the acute and convalescent phases of COVID-19. Deeply sampled blood TCRbeta repertoires from subjects exposed to, actively infected with, or recovered from COVID-19 were included in the dataset. Where available, HLA class I and class II types were taken from metadata supplied by the sample provider and were not determined by assay-based typing. The sample metadata nearly always contained a de-identified subject ID, COVID-19 status, age in years and sex. Samples were obtained from the ongoing ImmuneRACE study (first 160 participants) and from about 1,300 subjects provided by 6 global collaborators. The prospective study material was composed of cDNA or gDNA derived from T cells, B-cell-depleted T cells, or PBMCs. The repertoires were released in a freely available public database intended as a resource for research on the immune response to SARS-CoV-2. Here is what the overall study found, with its caveats: Clinical and demographic metadata were provided uncurated, with the amount varying by source and participant.

The immunoSEQ Assay, a bias-controlled multiplex PCR, was used to amplify TCRbeta CDR3 regions from genomic DNA. The study's processing was this. Nucleated cell counts per sample were estimated from amplification of reference gene primers within the assay. To quantify the absolute abundance of each unique TCRbeta CDR3 rearrangement, sequence reads were collapsed and filtered. For each sample, productive Simpson clonality was calculated as the square root of Simpson's diversity index over productive rearrangements. This immuneACCESS table, as held by TCRdb, lists in-frame sequences with V and J called but not all clones. Of the missing ones, under half trace to an unresolved V gene in checked studies; the others have no known cause. V, J and clone size derive from that table, while D and trimming were established from the DNA sequence. The sample table lists approximately 230,000 clones, more than 80% of them with a count of one. The biggest ten clones account for around 2% of the sample.

The CDR1 and CDR2 encoded by the germline V gene are SGDLS and YYNGEE. The V end loses 4 bases and the J end loses 0 bases, and a stretch of 10 bases separates them. Including the terminal cysteine and phenylalanine, the CDR3 comprises 15 residues. This entry keeps only the CDR3 DNA: 45 bases, framed from base 1. Samples from volunteer blood donors who had recovered from COVID-19 were contributed by a second Seattle source. The collaborating institutions used their own protocols to collect whole blood in K2EDTA tubes. Collaborator samples were shipped for TCRbeta analysis as frozen whole blood, isolated PBMCs, or DNA extracted from either sample type.

The chain links TRBV9 with TRBJ1-4, with an unclear D gene assignment. Sequences were obtained from peripheral blood. The clonotype comes from a man younger than 40 who had recovered from COVID-19. The DNA sequence is as follows: TGTGCCAGCAGCCCTAATGCCGCAACTAATGAAAAACTGTTTTTT. Its translation reads: CASSPNAATNEKLFF.